Each of the 15 T cell receptor beta chains below was sequenced from the same sample in a study of CD8+CD57+ T cells in acquired aplastic anemia. TCR beta VDJ combinations and CDR3 sequences were profiled from genomic DNA. TCRdb recomputed calls from the reads with MiXCR, one row per CDR3 protein. The table includes 100,000 to 150,000 distinct CDR3 sequences, over 45% detected once. The sample comprised sorted CD4+, CD8+, or CD8+CD57+ T cells (not recorded which) from PBMCs. Receptors were obtained from a human donor in good health, serving as a control.

This clonotype was recorded at least ten times. The V and J genes are TRBV27 and TRBJ1-1; D gene unclear. Germline V gene sequence: CDR1 MNHEY, CDR2 SMNVEV (reference sequence). The CDR3 contains 13 residues. Trimming stripped 5 bases from V and 6 bases from J, with 13 bases between. CDR3 DNA sequence: TGTGCCAGCAGTCTCCTAGGTGGCTCTGAAGCTTTCTTT. This translates into CASSLLGGSEAFF.

This sequence joins TRBV29-1 and TRBJ2-7, with D uncertain. V lost 2 bases and J 6 bases, leaving 14 bases between the germline ends. This CDR3 spans 13 amino acids. Looked up from germline, CDR1 is SQVTM and CDR2 is ANQGSEA. In DNA, the CDR3 is TGCAGCGTTGAATCCCAACGGTTGGGCGAGCAGTACTTC. Residues: CSVESQRLGEQYF.

The genes are TRBV24-1 and TRBJ1-5; tentative D call: TRBD1 (6 bases). The V end lost 2 bases, the J end lost 2 bases, and 9 bases lay between the germline ends. The CDR3 is 15 residues long. The germline gives CDR1 KGHDR, CDR2 SFDVKD. The CDR3 coding sequence is TGTGCCACCAGTGATTCTCGGACAGGCAATCAGCCCCAGCATTTT. It codes for CATSDSRTGNQPQHF.

In this sample, this clonotype turned up many times. This rearrangement joins TRBV12-3 or TRBV12-4 to TRBJ2-7; 7 bases agree with TRBD2. The trim removed 3 bases at V and 0 bases at J, leaving 5 bases unmatched. CDR3 length equals 15 residues. This CDR3 is CASSFVTGGSYEQYF. For the CDR3, the DNA is TGTGCCAGCAGTTTCGTGACGGGGGGCTCCTACGAGCAGTACTTC.

This clonotype was picked up many times. The rearrangement joins TRBV6-5 to TRBJ1-5; no reliable D call. Germline CDR1 reads MNHEY; CDR2 reads SVGAGI. This CDR3 contains 15 residues. Trimming stripped 0 bases from V and 6 bases from J, with 12 bases between. The CDR3 DNA is TGTGCCAGCAGTTACTCCCGACAACGAGGTCAGCCCCAGCATTTT. Its protein is CASSYSRQRGQPQHF.

This clonotype was seen at least ten times. This chain joins TRBV20-1 and TRBJ1-2; D is unresolved. V lost 0 bases and J 6 bases, leaving 11 bases between the germline ends. Looked up from germline, CDR1 is DFQATT and CDR2 is SNEGSKA (reference sequence). The CDR3 contains 13 residues. The CDR3 sequence is CSARDQVSDGYTF. As DNA, the CDR3 is TGCAGTGCTAGAGATCAGGTTTCTGATGGCTACACCTTC.

Ten or more counts support this clonotype. The V and J genes are TRBV19 and TRBJ1-1; D is perhaps TRBD1 (6 bases). The V gene lost 5 bases and the J gene lost 3 bases, with 10 bases spanning the gap. The CDR3 runs to 13 residues. Germline V lookup: CDR1 LNHDA, CDR2 SQIVND (reference sequence). CDR3 region: CASSVGGHTEAFF. CDR3 bases: TGTGCCAGTAGTGTCGGGGGGCACACTGAAGCTTTCTTT.

The J gene is TRBJ1-2, the V gene TRBV10-3, with 7 positions matching TRBD1. The CDR3 loop spans 13 amino acids. Germline CDR1 and CDR2: ENHRY and SYGVKD. J gave up 8 bases and V 6 bases, and 9 bases lay outside the gene matches. DNA for the CDR3: TGTGCCATCAGGTTTGACAGGGTAGACGGCTACACCTTC. This encodes CAIRFDRVDGYTF.

The V gene is TRBV2, the J gene TRBJ1-4; TRBD1 might be the D (5 bases). CDR3 size: 12 residues. CDR1 SNHLY and CDR2 FYNNEI come from the germline V gene. V lost 6 bases to trimming and J lost 8 bases, with 10 bases between them. The CDR3 reads CASRDNPEKLFF. The CDR3 coding sequence is TGTGCCAGCAGGGACAATCCAGAAAAACTGTTTTTT. Full variable domain (missing parts from reference TRBV2 and TRBJ1-4): EPEVTQTPSHQVTQMGQEVILRCVPISNHLYFYWYRQILGQKVEFLVSFYNNEISEKSEIFDDQFSVERPDGSNFTLKIRSTKLEDSAMYFCASRDNPEKLFFGSGTQLSVL.

The chain is built from TRBV29-1 and TRBJ2-1; 9 nucleotides agree with TRBD2. The CDR3 is 15 amino acids. Losses at the gene ends were 2 bases for V and 8 bases for J; bases not matched to a gene: 10. Germline assignment: CDR1 SQVTM and CDR2 ANQGSEA. The chain's CDR3 is CSVEPNSGSRDEQFF. DNA of the CDR3: TGCAGCGTTGAACCAAATAGCGGGAGTAGGGATGAGCAGTTCTTC.

This clonotype was observed at least ten times. The chain has TRBV7-9 and TRBJ1-1; no clear D gene. The CDR3 is 15 residues long. The ends were cut back, 4 bases at V and 0 bases at J, with 12 bases in the middle. Germline V gene sequence: CDR1 SEHNR, CDR2 FQNEAQ (reference sequence). As DNA, the CDR3 is TGTGCCAGCAGCTACCGGACGGGCCTGAACACTGAAGCTTTCTTT. This codes for CASSYRTGLNTEAFF.

This clonotype was recorded at least ten times. This chain joins TRBV24-1 and TRBJ2-7, with D unresolved. V lost 6 bases to trimming and J lost 0 bases, with 20 bases between them. Looked up from germline, CDR1 is KGHDR and CDR2 is SFDVKD. There are 17 residues in the CDR3. This chain's CDR3 is CATSLSEGRRSSYEQYF. Written as DNA, the CDR3 is TGTGCCACCAGTCTGTCAGAAGGCCGGCGTAGCTCCTACGAGCAGTACTTC.

In this sample, this clonotype turned up many times. CDR3 sequence reads: CASSPPRTRNSSYEQYF. The CDR3 nucleotides read TGTGCCAGCAGCCCCCCGAGGACGAGGAACAGCTCCTACGAGCAGTACTTC. The chain recombines TRBV11-3 with TRBJ2-7; unclear D gene. The CDR3 is 17 residues long. Trimming removed 5 bases at V and 0 bases at J, with 20 bases between. In germline, CDR1 is SGHNT, CDR2 YENEEA.

Concerning this clonotype: One end of the junction is discordant with germline, which a read error may explain. The chain carries TRBV20-1 and TRBJ1-5; 7 bases agree with TRBD1. The CDR3 is 15 residues long. CDR1 is DFQATT and CDR2 is SNEGSKA in the germline V gene (reference sequence). CDR3 sequence (DNA): TGCAGTGCTAGGTCCGGACAGGAAAGCAGTCAGCCCCAGCATTTT. Protein sequence: CSARSGQESSQPQHF.

This clonotype was recorded at least ten times. The chain uses TRBV7-2 and TRBJ1-4; 7 positions match TRBD1. V lost 1 base and J lost 7; bases outside the gene matches: 6. This CDR3 comprises 15 residues. The germline V gene has CDR1 SGHTA and CDR2 FQGNSA. CDR3 region: CASSLVLAGGEKLFF. CDR3 in DNA: TGTGCCAGCAGCTTAGTGTTGGCAGGGGGTGAAAAACTGTTTTTT.